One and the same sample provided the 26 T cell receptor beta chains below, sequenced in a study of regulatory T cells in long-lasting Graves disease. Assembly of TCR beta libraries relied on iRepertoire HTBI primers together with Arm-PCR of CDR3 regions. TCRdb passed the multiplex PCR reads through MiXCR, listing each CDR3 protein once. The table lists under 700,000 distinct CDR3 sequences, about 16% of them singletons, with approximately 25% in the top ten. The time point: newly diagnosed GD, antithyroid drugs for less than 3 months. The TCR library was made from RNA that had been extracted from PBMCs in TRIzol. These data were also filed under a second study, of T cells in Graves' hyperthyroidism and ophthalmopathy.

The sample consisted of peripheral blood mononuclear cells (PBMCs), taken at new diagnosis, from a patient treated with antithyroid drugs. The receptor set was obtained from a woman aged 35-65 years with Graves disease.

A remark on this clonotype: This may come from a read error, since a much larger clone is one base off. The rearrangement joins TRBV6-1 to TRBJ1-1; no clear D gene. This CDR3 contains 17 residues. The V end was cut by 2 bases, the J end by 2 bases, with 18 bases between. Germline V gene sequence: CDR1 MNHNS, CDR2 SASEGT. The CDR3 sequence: CASSEMGSPLINTEAFF. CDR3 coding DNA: TGTGCCAGCAGTGAAATGGGTTCTCCTCTGATTAACACTGAAGCTTTCTTT.

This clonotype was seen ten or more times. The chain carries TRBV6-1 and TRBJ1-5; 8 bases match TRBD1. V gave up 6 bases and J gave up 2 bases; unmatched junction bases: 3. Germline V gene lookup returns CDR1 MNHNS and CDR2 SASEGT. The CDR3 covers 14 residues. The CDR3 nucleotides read TGTGCCAGCAGCGCGGGACAGGGCAATCAGCCCCAGCATTTT. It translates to CASSAGQGNQPQHF.

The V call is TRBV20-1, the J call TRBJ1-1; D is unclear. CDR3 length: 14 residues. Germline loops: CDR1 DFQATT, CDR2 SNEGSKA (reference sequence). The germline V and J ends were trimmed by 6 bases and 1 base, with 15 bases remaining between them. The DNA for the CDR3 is TGCAGTGCCCTCCTCGGGAACCAGAACACTGAAGCTTTCTTT. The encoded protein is CSALLGNQNTEAFF.

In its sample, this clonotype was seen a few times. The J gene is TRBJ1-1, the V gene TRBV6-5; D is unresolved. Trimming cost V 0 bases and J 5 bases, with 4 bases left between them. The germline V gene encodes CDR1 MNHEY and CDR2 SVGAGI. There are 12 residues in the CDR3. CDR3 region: CASSYSTTEAFF. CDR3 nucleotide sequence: TGTGCCAGCAGTTACTCTACGACTGAAGCTTTCTTT.

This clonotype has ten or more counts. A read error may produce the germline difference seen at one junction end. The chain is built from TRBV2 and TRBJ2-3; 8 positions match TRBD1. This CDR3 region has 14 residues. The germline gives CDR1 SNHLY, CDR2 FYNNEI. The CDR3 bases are TGTGCCAGCAGCGAAGACAGGGGTGGAGATACGCAGTATTTT. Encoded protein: CASSEDRGGDTQYF.

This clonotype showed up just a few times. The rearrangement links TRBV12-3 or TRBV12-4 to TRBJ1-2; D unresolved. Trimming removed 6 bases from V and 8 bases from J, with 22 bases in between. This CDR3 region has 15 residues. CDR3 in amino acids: CASRLSSAGSGGYTF. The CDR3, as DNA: TGTGCCAGCAGATTATCCTCGGCGGGGTCAGGCGGCTACACCTTC.

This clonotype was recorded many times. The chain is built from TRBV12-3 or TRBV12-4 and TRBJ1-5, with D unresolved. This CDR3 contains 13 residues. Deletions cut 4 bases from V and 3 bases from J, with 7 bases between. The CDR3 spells CASSYSDNQPQHF. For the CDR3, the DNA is TGTGCCAGCAGTTACAGCGACAATCAGCCCCAGCATTTT.

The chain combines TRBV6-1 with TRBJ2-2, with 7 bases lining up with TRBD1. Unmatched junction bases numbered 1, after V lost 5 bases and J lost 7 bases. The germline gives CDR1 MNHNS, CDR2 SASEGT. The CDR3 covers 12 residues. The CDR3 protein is CASSQGDGELFF. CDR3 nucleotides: TGTGCCAGCAGTCAGGGGGACGGGGAGCTGTTTTTT.

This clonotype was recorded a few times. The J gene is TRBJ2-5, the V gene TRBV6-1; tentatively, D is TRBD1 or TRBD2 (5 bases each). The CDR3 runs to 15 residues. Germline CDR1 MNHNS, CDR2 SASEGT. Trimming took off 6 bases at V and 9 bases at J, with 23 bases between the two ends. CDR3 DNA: TGTGCCAGCAGCCCACCGGGGACGGCATTATTGGCCCAGTACTTC. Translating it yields CASSPPGTALLAQYF.

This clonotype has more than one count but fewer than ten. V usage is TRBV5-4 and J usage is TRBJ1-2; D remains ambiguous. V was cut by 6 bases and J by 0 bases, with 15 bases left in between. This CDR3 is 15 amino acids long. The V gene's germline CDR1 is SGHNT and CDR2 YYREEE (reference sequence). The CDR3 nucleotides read TGTGCCAGCACCTCGGACCTCCAAGCTAACTATGGCTACACCTTC. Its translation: CASTSDLQANYGYTF.

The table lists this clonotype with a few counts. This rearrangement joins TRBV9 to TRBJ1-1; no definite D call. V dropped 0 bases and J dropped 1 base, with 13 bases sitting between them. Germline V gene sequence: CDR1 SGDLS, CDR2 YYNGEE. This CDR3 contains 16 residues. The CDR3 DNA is TGTGCCAGCAGCGTAGGATTTGGCCGGCAGAACACTGAAGCTTTCTTT. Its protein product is CASSVGFGRQNTEAFF.

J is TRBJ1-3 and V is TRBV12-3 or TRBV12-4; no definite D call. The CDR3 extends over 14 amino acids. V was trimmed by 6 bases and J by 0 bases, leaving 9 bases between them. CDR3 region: CASSGEISGNTIYF. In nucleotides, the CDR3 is TGTGCCAGCAGCGGGGAGATCTCTGGAAACACCATATATTTT.

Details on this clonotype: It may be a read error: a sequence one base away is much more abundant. The CDR3 region has the DNA TGCGCCAGCAGCTTGGTAGCAGGGGTTGATGCGCAGTATTTT. Encoded protein: CASSLVAGVDAQYF. The V gene is TRBV5-1, the J gene TRBJ2-3; D might be TRBD1 (6 bases). The germline V gene encodes CDR1 SGHRS and CDR2 YFSETQ. Trimming took off 0 bases at V and 10 bases at J, with 15 bases between the two ends. The CDR3 is made up of 14 amino acids.

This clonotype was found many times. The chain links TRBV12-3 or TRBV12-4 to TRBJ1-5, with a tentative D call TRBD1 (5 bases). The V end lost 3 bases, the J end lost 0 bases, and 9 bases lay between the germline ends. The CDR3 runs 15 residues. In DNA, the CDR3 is TGTGCCAGCAGTTTGCAGGGAGCTAGCAATCAGCCCCAGCATTTT. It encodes CASSLQGASNQPQHF.

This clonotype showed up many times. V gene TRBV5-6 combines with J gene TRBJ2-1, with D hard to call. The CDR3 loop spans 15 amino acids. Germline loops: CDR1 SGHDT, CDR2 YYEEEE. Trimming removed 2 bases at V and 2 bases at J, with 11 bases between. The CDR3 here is CASSFLPETYNEQFF. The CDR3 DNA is TGTGCCAGCAGCTTTCTCCCGGAGACCTACAATGAGCAGTTCTTC.

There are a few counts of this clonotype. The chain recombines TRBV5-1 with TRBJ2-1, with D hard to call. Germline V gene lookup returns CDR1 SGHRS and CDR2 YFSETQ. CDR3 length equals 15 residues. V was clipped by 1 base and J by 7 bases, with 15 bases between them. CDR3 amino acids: CASSLSDAMGNEQFF. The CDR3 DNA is TGCGCCAGCAGCTTGAGCGACGCTATGGGGAATGAGCAGTTCTTC.

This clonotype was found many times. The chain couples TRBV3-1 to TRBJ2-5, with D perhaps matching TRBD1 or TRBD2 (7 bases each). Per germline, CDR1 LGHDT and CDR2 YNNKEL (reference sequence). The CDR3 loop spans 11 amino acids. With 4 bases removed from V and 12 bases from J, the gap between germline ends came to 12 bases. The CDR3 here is CASSLQGGEYF. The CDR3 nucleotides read TGTGCCAGCAGCCTTCAGGGGGGGGAGTACTTC.

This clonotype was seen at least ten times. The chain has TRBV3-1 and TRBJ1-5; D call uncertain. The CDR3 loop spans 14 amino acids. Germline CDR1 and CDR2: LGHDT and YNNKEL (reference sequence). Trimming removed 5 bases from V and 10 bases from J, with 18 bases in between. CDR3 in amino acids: CASSKRIGEGPQHF. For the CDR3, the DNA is TGTGCCAGCAGCAAACGGATCGGTGAGGGTCCCCAGCATTTT.

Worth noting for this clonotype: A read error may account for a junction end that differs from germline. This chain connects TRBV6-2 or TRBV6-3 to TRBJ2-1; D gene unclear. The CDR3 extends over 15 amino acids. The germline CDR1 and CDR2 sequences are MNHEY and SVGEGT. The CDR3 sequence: CAGSYRADPYNEQFF. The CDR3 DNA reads TGTGCCGGCAGTTACCGGGCGGACCCCTACAATGAGCAGTTCTTC.

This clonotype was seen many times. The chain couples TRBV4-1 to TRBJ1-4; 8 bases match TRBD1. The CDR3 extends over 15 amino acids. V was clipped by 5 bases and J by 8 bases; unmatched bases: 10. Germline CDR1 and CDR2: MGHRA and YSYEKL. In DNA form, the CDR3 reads TGCGCCAGCAGCGGACCCGGGACAGGAAGGGAAAAACTGTTTTTT. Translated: CASSGPGTGREKLFF.

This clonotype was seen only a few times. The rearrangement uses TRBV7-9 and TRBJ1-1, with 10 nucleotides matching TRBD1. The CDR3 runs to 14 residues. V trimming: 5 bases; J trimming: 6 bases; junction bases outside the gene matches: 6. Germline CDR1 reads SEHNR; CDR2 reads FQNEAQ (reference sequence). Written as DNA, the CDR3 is TGTGCCAGCAGCCGTGACAGGGGGCTCCCTGAAGCTTTCTTT. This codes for CASSRDRGLPEAFF.

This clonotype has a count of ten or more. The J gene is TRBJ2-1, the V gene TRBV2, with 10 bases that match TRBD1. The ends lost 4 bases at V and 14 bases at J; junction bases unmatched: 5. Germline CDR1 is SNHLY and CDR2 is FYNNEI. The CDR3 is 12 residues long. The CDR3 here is CASSGDRGPEFF. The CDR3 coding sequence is TGTGCCAGCAGTGGAGACAGGGGGCCTGAGTTCTTC.

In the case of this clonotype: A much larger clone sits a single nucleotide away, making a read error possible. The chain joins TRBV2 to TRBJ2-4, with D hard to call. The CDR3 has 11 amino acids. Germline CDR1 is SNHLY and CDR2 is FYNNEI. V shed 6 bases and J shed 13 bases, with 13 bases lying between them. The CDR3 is CASREYNEQYF. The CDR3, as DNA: TGTGCCAGCAGGGAATACAATGAGCAGTACTTC.

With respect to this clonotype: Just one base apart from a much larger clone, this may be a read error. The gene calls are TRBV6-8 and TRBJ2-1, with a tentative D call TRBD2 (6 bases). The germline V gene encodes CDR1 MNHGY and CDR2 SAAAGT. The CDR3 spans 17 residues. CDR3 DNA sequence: TGTGCCAGCAGTTACGGGAGGCAGGGAAGGGAGTACAATGGGCAGTTCTTC. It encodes CASSYGRQGREYNGQFF.

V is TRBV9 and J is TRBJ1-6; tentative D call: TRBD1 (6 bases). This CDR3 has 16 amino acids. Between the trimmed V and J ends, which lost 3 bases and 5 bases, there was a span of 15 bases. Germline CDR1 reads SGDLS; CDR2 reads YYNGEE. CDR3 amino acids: CASSARGGTNNSPLHF. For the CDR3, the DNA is TGTGCCAGCAGCGCAAGGGGGGGGACAAATAATTCACCCCTCCACTTT.

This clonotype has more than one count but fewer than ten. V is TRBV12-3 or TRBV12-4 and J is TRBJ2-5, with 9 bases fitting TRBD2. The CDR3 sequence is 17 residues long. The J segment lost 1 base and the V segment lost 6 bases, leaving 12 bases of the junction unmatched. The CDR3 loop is CASSLGVAGALQETQYF. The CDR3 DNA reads TGTGCCAGCAGCCTCGGGGTAGCGGGGGCCCTCCAAGAGACCCAGTACTTC.